One sample yielded the 6 T cell receptor beta chains listed below, sequenced in a study of blood T cell repertoires in COVID-19. The repertoire was sequenced with immunoSEQ multiplex PCR; TCRdb's copy has only in-frame clones and lacks some. This sample yields about 140,000 clones, of which more than 70% are seen a single time; roughly 8.7% belongs to the top ten. The sequencing sample was made of peripheral blood. The receptors derive from a woman between 55 and 75 years old with acute or convalescent COVID-19.

The genes are TRBV7-8 and TRBJ2-5, with 9 nucleotides matching TRBD1. V was clipped by 3 bases and J by 4 bases; unmatched bases: 3. The CDR3 is 14 amino acids. The germline V gene has CDR1 SGHVS and CDR2 FQNEAQ. The CDR3 region has the DNA TGTGCCAGCAGCTTCGACAGGGGGTCAGAGACCCAGTACTTC. As protein: CASSFDRGSETQYF.

The V gene is TRBV5-4, the J gene TRBJ1-3; possibly TRBD1 for D (6 bases). In germline, CDR1 is SGHNT, CDR2 YYREEE (reference sequence). The V gene lost 1 base and the J gene lost 2 bases, with 10 bases spanning the gap. This CDR3 comprises 15 residues. CDR3 residues: CASSLRGSAGNTIYF. CDR3 DNA sequence: TGTGCCAGCAGCTTGAGGGGGAGCGCTGGAAACACCATATATTTT.

V gene TRBV25-1 combines with J gene TRBJ1-3, with D tentatively TRBD1 (6 bases). V lost 1 base, J lost 4 bases, and 14 bases lay in between. The germline V gene encodes CDR1 MGHDK and CDR2 SYGVNS. The CDR3 covers 16 residues. CDR3 DNA: TGTGCCAGCAGTGAATCGACGGGGGGCTTCGGAAACACCATATATTTT. It specifies CASSESTGGFGNTIYF.

The chain carries TRBV6-5 and TRBJ1-5, with unresolved D. The CDR3 covers 15 residues. Germline V gives CDR1 MNHEY, CDR2 SVGAGI. Trimming removed 4 bases at V and 2 bases at J, with 12 bases between. CDR3 in DNA: TGTGCCAGCAGTTTTAAGAGCCAGGGCAATCAGCCCCAGCATTTT. Protein: CASSFKSQGNQPQHF.

V and J are TRBV14 and TRBJ2-5; 8 bases agree with TRBD1. After removal of 1 base from V and 3 bases from J, the junction contained 13 bases not matched to a gene. Germline CDR1 reads SGHDN; CDR2 reads FVKESK. The CDR3 covers 18 residues. The CDR3 spells CASSQVGFVTGDEETQYF. CDR3 bases: TGTGCCAGCAGCCAAGTAGGTTTCGTGACAGGGGACGAAGAGACCCAGTACTTC.

The chain recombines TRBV7-2 with TRBJ2-1, with 12 nucleotides matching TRBD1. In germline, CDR1 is SGHTA, CDR2 FQGNSA. The CDR3 consists of 15 residues. J gave up 8 bases and V 2 bases, and 4 bases lay outside the gene matches. The CDR3 reads CASSLRDRGLHEQFF. For the CDR3, the DNA is TGTGCCAGCAGCTTACGGGACAGGGGGCTTCATGAGCAGTTCTTC. The full variable domain, completed using reference TRBV7-2 and TRBJ2-1, is GAGVSQSPSNKVTEKGKDVELRCDPISGHTALYWYRQSLGQGLEFLIYFQGNSAPDKSGLPSDRFSAERTGGSVSTLTIQRTQQEDSAVYLCASSLRDRGLHEQFFGPGTRLTVL.